Shown below are 27 T cell receptor beta chains from a single sample sequenced in a study of shared clonotypes between healthy human individuals. Measured with immunoSEQ multiplex PCR; TCRdb has only the in-frame clones, and not every one. The sample includes around 750,000 clones, approximately 79% seen only once; the top ten take about 1.7%. Sequenced: memory CD4+ T cells sorted from blood. Documented subset: CD45RA-negative fraction. Source of these receptors: a woman in her twenties or thirties in good health.

The gene calls are TRBV5-4 and TRBJ2-1; D call uncertain. Trimming took off 4 bases at V and 2 bases at J, with 13 bases between the two ends. This CDR3 region has 15 residues. Germline V lookup: CDR1 SGHNT, CDR2 YYREEE (reference sequence). The CDR3, as DNA: TGTGCCAGCAGCCGTTCCGGGTTACCCTACAATGAGCAGTTCTTC. As protein: CASSRSGLPYNEQFF.

The CDR3 nucleotides are TGTGCCTGGCTACAGGGGATGGCGGAGACCCAGTACTTC. Its protein is CAWLQGMAETQYF. The V call is TRBV30, the J call TRBJ2-5, with 7 bases matching TRBD1. The J segment lost 5 bases and the V segment lost 5 bases, leaving 8 bases of the junction unmatched. Germline CDR1 GTSNPN, CDR2 SVGIG (reference sequence). The CDR3 covers 13 residues.

The gene calls are TRBV11-2 and TRBJ2-1, with a weak D call TRBD2 (6 bases). Germline CDR1 is SGHAT and CDR2 is FQNNGV. The CDR3 has 16 residues. Deletions cut 0 bases from V and 7 bases from J, with 16 bases between. This CDR3 reads CASSLETLWGTNEQFF. CDR3 in DNA: TGTGCCAGCAGCTTAGAGACCCTTTGGGGGACTAATGAGCAGTTCTTC.

The J gene is TRBJ1-2, the V gene TRBV6-1, with no clear D. Per germline, CDR1 MNHNS and CDR2 SASEGT. The V and J ends lost 2 bases and 6 bases respectively, with 19 bases between them. CDR3 length: 16 amino acids. CDR3 region: CASSERQQRETHGYTF. In DNA, the CDR3 is TGTGCCAGCAGTGAAAGACAACAGCGGGAAACCCATGGCTACACCTTC.

The genes are TRBV6-1 and TRBJ2-3; TRBD2 aligns across 9 bases. The V gene's germline CDR1 is MNHNS and CDR2 SASEGT. This CDR3 comprises 14 residues. V lost 6 bases to trimming and J lost 3 bases; unmatched junction nucleotides: 4. In DNA, the CDR3 is TGTGCCAGCAGCCTGGCGGGAGGGACAGATACGCAGTATTTT. It yields the protein CASSLAGGTDTQYF.

This sequence joins TRBV9 and TRBJ2-1, with D hard to call. Germline lookup yields CDR1 SGDLS and CDR2 YYNGEE. V was trimmed by 1 base and J by 0 bases, leaving 5 bases between them. CDR3 length: 14 amino acids. Written as DNA, the CDR3 is TGTGCCAGCAGCGTAAGGGACTCCTACAATGAGCAGTTCTTC. Translating gives CASSVRDSYNEQFF.

This clone was seen a single time. The chain couples TRBV5-1 to TRBJ2-7; 8 bases are shared with TRBD2. The CDR3 spans 15 residues. The germline V gene has CDR1 SGHRS and CDR2 YFSETQ. J lost 3 bases, V lost 2 bases, and 7 bases had no gene match. In nucleotides, the CDR3 is TGCGCCAGCAGCTTAAGCGGGAGTCGAAACTACGAGCAGTACTTC. This codes for CASSLSGSRNYEQYF.

The chain couples TRBV5-1 to TRBJ1-1; the D gene is possibly TRBD1 (6 bases). Germline lookup yields CDR1 SGHRS and CDR2 YFSETQ. V lost 1 base, J lost 1 base, and 11 bases lay in between. The CDR3 is 15 amino acids. The CDR3: CASSLRGARNTEAFF. In DNA, the CDR3 is TGCGCCAGCAGCTTGAGGGGGGCCCGGAACACTGAAGCTTTCTTT.

The chain carries TRBV7-9 and TRBJ1-2, with unresolved D. Per germline, CDR1 SEHNR and CDR2 FQNEAQ (reference sequence). V was clipped by 10 bases and J by 8 bases, with 17 bases between them. The CDR3 has 12 residues. The CDR3 region is CATTPDGYGYTF. The DNA of the CDR3 is TGTGCCACTACCCCCGACGGGTACGGCTACACCTTC.

The chain links TRBV18 to TRBJ2-5; D gene uncertain. The CDR3 contains 17 residues. The germline V gene encodes CDR1 KGHSH and CDR2 LQKENI. V was trimmed by 6 bases and J by 0 bases, leaving 20 bases between them. CDR3: CASSTQPPQMYQETQYF. DNA of the CDR3: TGTGCCAGCTCGACCCAACCCCCACAGATGTACCAAGAGACCCAGTACTTC.

This chain joins TRBV9 and TRBJ2-7; 7 nucleotides align to TRBD2. This CDR3 contains 17 residues. The germline V gene encodes CDR1 SGDLS and CDR2 YYNGEE. V dropped 0 bases and J dropped 6; count of bases not matched to a gene: 15. The CDR3, as DNA: TGTGCCAGCAGCGTAGGGGCGGGGGAGATTAGCCGGTCCGAGCAGTACTTC. This translates into CASSVGAGEISRSEQYF.

The chain couples TRBV5-6 to TRBJ1-1; 9 bases agree with TRBD1. CDR3 length: 16 residues. J lost 2 bases, V lost 4 bases, and 9 bases had no gene match. Germline loops: CDR1 SGHDT, CDR2 YYEEEE. CDR3 protein: CASSARTGGKNTEAFF. DNA of the CDR3: TGTGCCAGCAGCGCGAGAACAGGGGGCAAAAACACTGAAGCTTTCTTT.

This clone was seen a single time. The chain carries TRBV2 and TRBJ1-5, with D perhaps matching TRBD1 (6 bases). The CDR3 loop spans 18 amino acids. V lost 4 bases, J lost 0 bases, and 19 bases lay in between. Germline V gene data show CDR1 as SNHLY and CDR2 as FYNNEI. DNA of the CDR3: TGTGCCAGCAGTGCTTTCGGACAGCGTGATAGTAGCAATCAGCCCCAGCATTTT. Its translation is CASSAFGQRDSSNQPQHF.

CDR3 sequence reads: CASSSGTGHTGELFF. CDR3 DNA sequence: TGCGCCAGCAGCTCCGGGACAGGGCACACCGGGGAGCTGTTTTTT. The chain joins TRBV10-1 to TRBJ2-2; 9 bases align to TRBD1. Germline V gene data show CDR1 as WNHNN and CDR2 as SYGVQD (reference sequence). This CDR3 has 15 residues. The V segment lost 6 bases and the J segment 3 bases; nucleotides outside the gene matches: 5.

This clone occurred many times. The chain couples TRBV10-2 to TRBJ2-5; TRBD2 might be the D (6 bases). The CDR3 sequence is 12 residues long. CDR1 and CDR2 (germline): WSHSY, SAAADI. V was pared by 6 bases and J by 7 bases, with 12 bases between. The chain's CDR3 is CASRPGSGTQYF. CDR3 nucleotides: TGCGCCAGCAGACCCGGGAGCGGGACCCAGTACTTC.

This clone was seen once. Within the sample, other DNA sequences also encode this same CDR3. The rearrangement uses TRBV30 and TRBJ2-7; 13 positions agree with TRBD2. The CDR3 runs to 14 residues. Trimming at V came to 0 bases and at J to 4 bases, leaving 0 bases not matched to a gene. Germline CDR1 and CDR2: GTSNPN and SVGIG (reference sequence). The CDR3 sequence: CAWSVGLAGYEQYF. CDR3 sequence (DNA): TGTGCCTGGAGTGTGGGACTAGCGGGATACGAGCAGTACTTC. Variable domain in full (rest from reference TRBV30 and TRBJ2-7): SQTIHQWPATLVQPVGSPLSLECTVEGTSNPNLYWYRQAAGRGLQLLFYSVGIGQISSEVPQNLSASRPQDRQFILSSKKLLLSDSGFYLCAWSVGLAGYEQYFGPGTRLTVT.

As regards this clone: This same CDR3 is encoded by further DNA sequences in the sample. CDR3 region: CAIQTGSSYEQYF. As DNA, the CDR3 is TGTGCCATTCAGACAGGGAGCTCCTACGAGCAGTACTTC. The rearrangement joins TRBV10-3 to TRBJ2-7; 7 bases are shared with TRBD1. The germline V gene encodes CDR1 ENHRY and CDR2 SYGVKD. V lost 9 bases and J lost 0; bases outside the gene matches: 5. CDR3 length equals 13 residues.

V gene TRBV7-2 combines with J gene TRBJ1-4; D is unclear. Germline V CDR1 and CDR2: SGHTA, FQGNSA. The V gene lost 5 bases and the J gene lost 4 bases, with 17 bases spanning the gap. This CDR3 has 16 amino acids. The CDR3 nucleotides read TGTGCCAGCAGCCCGGGGTCGGCCACGATTAATGAAAAACTGTTTTTT. This translates into CASSPGSATINEKLFF.

This clone has more than one count but fewer than ten. The CDR3 DNA is TGTGCCAGCGTGAGGACAGGGAGCACCGGGGAGCTGTTTTTT. As protein: CASVRTGSTGELFF. The V call is TRBV6-6, the J call TRBJ2-2, with 8 bases lining up with TRBD1. Germline CDR1 and CDR2: MNHNY and SVGAGI (reference sequence). V dropped 8 bases and J dropped 4; count of bases not matched to a gene: 6. The length of the CDR3 is 14 residues.

Worth noting for this clone: Other DNA sequences in the same sample also yield this CDR3. The chain joins TRBV20-1 to TRBJ2-5; D is unresolved. The V and J ends lost 0 bases and 5 bases respectively, with 4 bases between them. The CDR3 has 11 amino acids. Per germline, CDR1 DFQATT and CDR2 SNEGSKA (reference sequence). The CDR3 DNA reads TGCAGTGCTAGAGATCGTGAGACCCAGTACTTC. As protein: CSARDRETQYF.

This chain links TRBV2 with TRBJ2-3; perhaps TRBD2 as D (5 bases). CDR3 size: 16 residues. Germline CDR1 reads SNHLY; CDR2 reads FYNNEI. V was trimmed by 4 bases and J by 5 bases, leaving 19 bases between them. CDR3 nucleotide sequence: TGTGCCAGCAGTGTACCCCCGGGGTGGTTGGTAGATACGCAGTATTTT. Translating it yields CASSVPPGWLVDTQYF.

V is TRBV7-2 and J is TRBJ2-5; 10 nucleotides agree with TRBD2. The CDR3 covers 15 residues. CDR1 and CDR2 from the germline V gene are SGHTA and FQGNSA. Unmatched junction bases numbered 4, after V lost 1 base and J lost 5 bases. The CDR3 region has the DNA TGTGCCAGCAGCTTAGTAGCGGGAGGCCCGGAGACCCAGTACTTC. It is translated as CASSLVAGGPETQYF.

The gene calls are TRBV19 and TRBJ1-1, with TRBD1 identical over 7 bases. The trim removed 4 bases at V and 6 bases at J, leaving 11 bases unmatched. This CDR3 is 15 amino acids long. Germline loops: CDR1 LNHDA, CDR2 SQIVND (reference sequence). CDR3 nucleotides: TGTGCCAGTAGTACCGACAGGGTGTTCGCCCCTGAAGCTTTCTTT. This translates into CASSTDRVFAPEAFF.

For this clone: Mismatch with germline at one junction end may stem from a read error. This sequence joins TRBV15 and TRBJ2-1, with D possibly matching TRBD2 (5 bases). Germline assignment: CDR1 LNHNV and CDR2 YYDKDF (reference sequence). The CDR3 is 16 residues long. The CDR3 DNA reads as TGTGCCACCAGCCCCCCCCGGGCTAGCTCCAACAATGAGCAGTTCTTC. Its protein is CATSPPRASSNNEQFF.

Relative to its sample, this clone is medium-sized. In the same sample, other DNA sequences code for this CDR3. The rearrangement links TRBV28 to TRBJ1-5; TRBD1 might be the D (5 bases). V dropped 5 bases and J dropped 4 bases, with 6 bases sitting between them. The germline gives CDR1 MDHEN, CDR2 SYDVKM. CDR3 length: 12 amino acids. The DNA for the CDR3 is TGTGCCAGCAGTGGGGGGAATCAGCCCCAGCATTTT. Its translation: CASSGGNQPQHF.

V is TRBV7-9 and J is TRBJ1-1, with D possibly matching TRBD1 (6 bases). Looked up from germline, CDR1 is SEHNR and CDR2 is FQNEAQ (reference sequence). V lost 3 bases and J lost 1, with 12 bases in between. CDR3 length: 15 residues. The DNA for the CDR3 is TGTGCCAGCAGCTTGACGGGGGCGCCGAACACTGAAGCTTTCTTT. This gives the protein CASSLTGAPNTEAFF. Filled out from reference TRBV7-9 and TRBJ1-1, the complete variable domain reads DTGVSQNPRHKITKRGQNVTFRCDPISEHNRLYWYRQTLGQGPEFLTYFQNEAQLEKSRLLSDRFSAERPKGSFSTLEIQRTEQGDSAMYLCASSLTGAPNTEAFFGQGTRLTVV.

This chain links TRBV19 with TRBJ1-3; D is ambiguous. The V and J ends lost 4 bases and 1 base respectively, with 11 bases between them. The CDR3 totals 15 residues. The V gene's germline CDR1 is LNHDA and CDR2 SQIVND (reference sequence). The CDR3 coding sequence is TGTGCCAGTAGTACCCGGGTAGAGTCTGGAAACACCATATATTTT. Translation: CASSTRVESGNTIYF. The entire variable domain, with the rest obtained from reference TRBV19 and TRBJ1-3, is as follows: DGGITQSPKYLFRKEGQNVTLSCEQNLNHDAMYWYRQDPGQGLRLIYYSQIVNDFQKGDIAEGYSVSREKKESFPLTVTSAQKNPTAFYLCASSTRVESGNTIYFGEGSWLTVV.